These 8 T cell receptor beta chains share one sample of origin, sequenced in a study of T cell responses to AZD1222 COVID-19 vaccine. Some clones are missing from TCRdb's copy, which holds only in-frame ones; the method was immunoSEQ multiplex PCR. The sample holds tens of thousands of clones, roughly 90% seen once. The sample here was peripheral blood, taken on day 0 of AZD1222 vaccination. All receptors come from an adult in good health.

V usage is TRBV18 and J usage is TRBJ2-2; D ambiguous. This CDR3 contains 15 residues. Germline lookup yields CDR1 KGHSH and CDR2 LQKENI. Trimming removed 3 bases at V and 0 bases at J, with 8 bases between. The CDR3 reads CASSPADANTGELFF. The CDR3 nucleotides are TGTGCCAGCTCACCGGCGGACGCGAACACCGGGGAGCTGTTTTTT.

This clone appeared a single time. The gene calls are TRBV12-3 or TRBV12-4 and TRBJ1-1; 8 bases map to TRBD1. After removal of 6 bases from V and 6 bases from J, the junction contained 6 bases not matched to a gene. The length of the CDR3 is 13 residues. CDR3 DNA: TGTGCCAGCAGGGCAGTACAGGGGGCTGAAGCTTTCTTT. Translated: CASRAVQGAEAFF.

The chain recombines TRBV30 with TRBJ1-5, with TRBD1 identical over 9 bases. The CDR3 has 13 amino acids. Trimming removed 1 base from V and 7 bases from J; junction bases left unmatched: 2. Germline V CDR1 and CDR2: GTSNPN, SVGIG (reference sequence). CDR3 nucleotide sequence: TGTGCCTGGAGTGGGGACAGGGAGCAGCCCCAGCATTTT. It yields the protein CAWSGDREQPQHF.

V and J are TRBV18 and TRBJ2-1; TRBD2 matches at 10 bases. Germline assignment: CDR1 KGHSH and CDR2 LQKENI. Trimming took 3 bases from V and 8 from J; bases not matched to a gene: 7. The length of the CDR3 is 15 residues. The CDR3 nucleotides read TGTGCCAGCTCACCCGACCCTAGCGGGAGCTATGAGCAGTTCTTC. Its translation is CASSPDPSGSYEQFF.

The genes are TRBV3-1 (or the pseudogene TRBV3-2) and TRBJ1-1; weak D call: TRBD1 (6 bases). Trimming stripped 4 bases from V and 2 bases from J, with 11 bases between. The CDR3 totals 14 residues. CDR1 is LGHDT and CDR2 is YNNKEL in the germline V gene (reference sequence). The CDR3 nucleotides are TGTGCCAGCAGCCCCCAGGGGACAAACACTGAAGCTTTCTTT. Translated: CASSPQGTNTEAFF.

The genes are TRBV30 and TRBJ2-7; maybe TRBD2 (6 bases). The CDR3 runs to 12 residues. CDR1 and CDR2 (germline): GTSNPN, SVGIG (reference sequence). V was pared by 3 bases and J by 9 bases, with 15 bases between. CDR3 in DNA: TGTGCCTGGAGATCCTGGGAGGCCGGGCAGTACTTC. Translated, it gives CAWRSWEAGQYF.

The chain couples TRBV5-3 to TRBJ2-1; possibly TRBD2 for D (5 bases). TRBV5-3 is known as an ORF, though its function is uncertain. V was shortened by 3 bases and J by 9 bases, with 19 bases between the two germline ends. The CDR3 contains 15 residues. The CDR3 protein is CARSCRGGIRSEQFF. CDR3 sequence (DNA): TGTGCCAGAAGCTGCCGGGGTGGGATACGCAGTGAGCAGTTCTTC.

V gene TRBV24-1 combines with J gene TRBJ2-5; 7 bases line up with TRBD2. The CDR3 is 15 residues long. Per the germline V gene, CDR1 is KGHDR and CDR2 is SFDVKD. Trimming took 2 bases from V and 3 from J; bases not matched to a gene: 5. The CDR3 sequence is CATSDSSGKKETQYF. The CDR3 bases are TGTGCCACCAGTGATTCCAGCGGGAAAAAAGAGACCCAGTACTTC.